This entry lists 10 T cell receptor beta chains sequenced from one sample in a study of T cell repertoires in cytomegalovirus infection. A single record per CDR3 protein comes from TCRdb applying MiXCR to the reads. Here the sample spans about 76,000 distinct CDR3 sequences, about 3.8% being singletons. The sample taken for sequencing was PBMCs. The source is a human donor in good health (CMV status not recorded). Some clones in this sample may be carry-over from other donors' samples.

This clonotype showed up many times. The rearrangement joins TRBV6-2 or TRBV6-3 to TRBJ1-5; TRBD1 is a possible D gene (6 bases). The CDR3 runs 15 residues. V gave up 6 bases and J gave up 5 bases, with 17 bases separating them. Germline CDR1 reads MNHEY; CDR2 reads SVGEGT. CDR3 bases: TGTGCCAGCAGCTCGATTGGCGAGGGGGATCAGCCCCAGCATTTT. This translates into CASSSIGEGDQPQHF.

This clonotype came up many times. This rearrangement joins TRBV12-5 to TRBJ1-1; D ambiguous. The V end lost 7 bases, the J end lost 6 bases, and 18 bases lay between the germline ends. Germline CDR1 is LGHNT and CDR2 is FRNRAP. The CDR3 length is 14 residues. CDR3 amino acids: CASVKDSPRAEAFF. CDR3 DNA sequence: TGTGCTAGTGTTAAGGACTCGCCCCGGGCTGAAGCTTTCTTT. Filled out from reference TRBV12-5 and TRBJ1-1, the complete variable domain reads DARVTQTPRHKVTEMGQEVTMRCQPILGHNTVFWYRQTMMQGLELLAYFRNRAPLDDSGMPKDRFSAEMPDATLATLKIQPSEPRDSAVYFCASVKDSPRAEAFFGQGTRLTVV.

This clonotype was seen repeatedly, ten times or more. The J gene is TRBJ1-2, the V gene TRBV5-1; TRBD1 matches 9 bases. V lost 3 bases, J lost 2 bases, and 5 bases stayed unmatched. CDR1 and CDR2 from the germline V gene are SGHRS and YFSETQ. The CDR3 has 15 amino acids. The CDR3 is CASSSLGQGNYGYTF. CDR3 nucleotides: TGCGCCAGCAGCTCCTTAGGACAGGGGAACTATGGCTACACCTTC.

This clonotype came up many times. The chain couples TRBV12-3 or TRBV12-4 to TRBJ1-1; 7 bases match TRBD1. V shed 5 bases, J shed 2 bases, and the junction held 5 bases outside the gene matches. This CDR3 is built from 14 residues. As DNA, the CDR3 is TGTGCCAGCAGTGGGACAGCAATCAACACTGAAGCTTTCTTT. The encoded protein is CASSGTAINTEAFF.

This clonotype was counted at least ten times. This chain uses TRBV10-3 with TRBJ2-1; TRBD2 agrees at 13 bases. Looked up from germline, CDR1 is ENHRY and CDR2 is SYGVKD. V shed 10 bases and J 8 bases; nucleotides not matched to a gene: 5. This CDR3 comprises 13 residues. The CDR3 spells CATQGLAGYEQFF. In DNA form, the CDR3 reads TGTGCCACCCAGGGACTAGCGGGGTATGAGCAGTTCTTC.

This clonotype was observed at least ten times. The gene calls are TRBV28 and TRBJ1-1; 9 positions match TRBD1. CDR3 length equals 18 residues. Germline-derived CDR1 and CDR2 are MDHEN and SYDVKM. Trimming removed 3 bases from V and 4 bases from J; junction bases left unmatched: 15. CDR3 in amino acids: CASSLGTGGLLGSTEAFF. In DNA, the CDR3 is TGTGCCAGCAGTTTGGGAACAGGGGGCTTATTAGGTAGCACTGAAGCTTTCTTT.

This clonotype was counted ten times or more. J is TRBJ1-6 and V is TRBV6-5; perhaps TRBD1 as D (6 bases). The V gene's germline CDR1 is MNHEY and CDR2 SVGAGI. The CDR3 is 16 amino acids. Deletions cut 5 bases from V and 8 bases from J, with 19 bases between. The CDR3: CASSPGGGETHSPLHF. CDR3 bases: TGTGCCAGCAGTCCTGGAGGGGGGGAGACCCATTCACCCCTCCACTTT.

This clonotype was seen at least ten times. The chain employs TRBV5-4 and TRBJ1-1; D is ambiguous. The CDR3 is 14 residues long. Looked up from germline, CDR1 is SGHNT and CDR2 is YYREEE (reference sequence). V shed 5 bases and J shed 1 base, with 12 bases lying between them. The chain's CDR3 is CASRSTGGNTEAFF. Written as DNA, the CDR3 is TGTGCCAGCAGAAGTACTGGCGGGAACACTGAAGCTTTCTTT.

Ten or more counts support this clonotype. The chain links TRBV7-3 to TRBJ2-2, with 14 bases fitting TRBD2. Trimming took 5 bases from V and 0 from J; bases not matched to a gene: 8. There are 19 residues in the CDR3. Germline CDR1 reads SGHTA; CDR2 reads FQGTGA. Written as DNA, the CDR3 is TGTGCCAGCAGCGGATTGACTAGCGGGGGGGCCGCGAACACCGGGGAGCTGTTTTTT. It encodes CASSGLTSGGAANTGELFF.

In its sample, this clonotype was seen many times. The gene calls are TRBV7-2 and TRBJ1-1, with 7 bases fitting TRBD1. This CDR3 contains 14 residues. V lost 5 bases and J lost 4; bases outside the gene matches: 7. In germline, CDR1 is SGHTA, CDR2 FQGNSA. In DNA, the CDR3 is TGTGCCAGCAGCAAAACAGGGGTGGTCACTGAAGCTTTCTTT. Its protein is CASSKTGVVTEAFF.